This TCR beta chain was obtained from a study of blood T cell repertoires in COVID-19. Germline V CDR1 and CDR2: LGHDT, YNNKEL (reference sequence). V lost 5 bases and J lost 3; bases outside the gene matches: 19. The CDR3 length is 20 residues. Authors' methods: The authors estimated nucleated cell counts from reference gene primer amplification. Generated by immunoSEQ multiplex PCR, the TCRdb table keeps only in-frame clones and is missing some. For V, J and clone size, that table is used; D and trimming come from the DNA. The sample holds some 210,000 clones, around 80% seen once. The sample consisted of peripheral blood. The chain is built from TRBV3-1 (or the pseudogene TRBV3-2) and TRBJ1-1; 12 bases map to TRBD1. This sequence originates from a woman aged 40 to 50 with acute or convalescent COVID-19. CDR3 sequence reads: CASSGTYRGTGGPAYTEAFF. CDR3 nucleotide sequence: TGTGCCAGCAGCGGAACTTATAGAGGGACAGGGGGCCCCGCCTACACTGAAGCTTTCTTT.